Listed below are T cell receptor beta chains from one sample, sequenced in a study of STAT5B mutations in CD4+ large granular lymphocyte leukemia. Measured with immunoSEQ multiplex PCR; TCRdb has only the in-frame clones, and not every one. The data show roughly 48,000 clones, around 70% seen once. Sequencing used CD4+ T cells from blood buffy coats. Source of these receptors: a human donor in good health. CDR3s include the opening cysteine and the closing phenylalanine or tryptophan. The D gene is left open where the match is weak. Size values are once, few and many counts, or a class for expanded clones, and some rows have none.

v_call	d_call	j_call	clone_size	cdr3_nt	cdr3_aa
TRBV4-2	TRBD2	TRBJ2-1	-	TGTGCCAGCAGCCAAGAATATATCGGGACTAGCGGGTACAATGAGCAGTTCTTC	CASSQEYIGTSGYNEQFF
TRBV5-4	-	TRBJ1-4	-	TGTGCCAGCAGCTCCTACAGGGAGTCAACTAATGAAAAACTGTTTTTT	CASSSYRESTNEKLFF
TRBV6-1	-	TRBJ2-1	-	TGTGCCGGAGGGACATCCTACAATGAGCAGTTCTTC	CAGGTSYNEQFF
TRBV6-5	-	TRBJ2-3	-	TGTGCCAGCAGACACGACCAGTCCGCAGATACGCAGTATTTT	CASRHDQSADTQYF
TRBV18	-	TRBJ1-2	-	TGTGCCAGCTCACCACCGGGGGTGAGGGGCTACACCTTC	CASSPPGVRGYTF
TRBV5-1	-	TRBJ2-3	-	TGCGCCAGCAGCCTGAGGGGGGCAGATACGCAGTATTTT	CASSLRGADTQYF
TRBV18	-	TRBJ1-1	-	TGTGCCAGCTCACCAGGCAGGACTGACACTGAAGCTTTCTTT	CASSPGRTDTEAFF
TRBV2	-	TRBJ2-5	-	TGTGCCAGCAGCGCCGGGACGTTACAAGAGACCCAGTACTTC	CASSAGTLQETQYF
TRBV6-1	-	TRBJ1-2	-	TGTGCCAGCATCAAGGGGGGGCGCGGCTACACCTTC	CASIKGGRGYTF
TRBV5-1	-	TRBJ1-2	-	TGCGCCAGCAGCTTGAAAGAGAACTATGGCTACACCTTC	CASSLKENYGYTF
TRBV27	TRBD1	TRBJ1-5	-	TGTGCCAGCAGCAAATGGACAGGGGGCGCAAATAGCAATCAGCCCCAGCATTTT	CASSKWTGGANSNQPQHF
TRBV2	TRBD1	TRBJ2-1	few	TGTGCCAGCAGTGAGCAGGGGGCAGCATCCTACAATGAGCAGTTCTTC	CASSEQGAASYNEQFF
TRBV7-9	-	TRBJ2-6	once	TGTGCCAGCAGCCGCCCCCCTGGGGCCAACGTCCTGACTTTC	CASSRPPGANVLTF
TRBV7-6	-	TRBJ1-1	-	TGTGCCAGCAGCTTAGGTGCCGCGAGAGATGGAACTGAAGCTTTCTTT	CASSLGAARDGTEAFF
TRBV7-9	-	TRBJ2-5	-	TGTGCCAGCAGCCGGACAGAAGAGACCCAGTACTTC	CASSRTEETQYF
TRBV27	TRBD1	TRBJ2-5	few	TGTGCCAGCAGTAGAGGGGGCGGCGAGACCCAGTACTTC	CASSRGGGETQYF
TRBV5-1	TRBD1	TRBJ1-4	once	TGCGCCAGCAGCTTGGGGGGGACAGGAGGTGAAAAACTGTTTTTT	CASSLGGTGGEKLFF
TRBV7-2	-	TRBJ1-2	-	TGTGCCAGCAGCTTAGGGGCATATGGCTACACCTTC	CASSLGAYGYTF
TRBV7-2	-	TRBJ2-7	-	TGTGCCAGCAGCTTAGCTCGCGGATACGAGCAGTACTTC	CASSLARGYEQYF
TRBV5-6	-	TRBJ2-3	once	TGTGCCAGCAGCGCCACGGCGGGCGCGGCAGATACGCAGTATTTT	CASSATAGAADTQYF
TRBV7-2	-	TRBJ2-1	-	TGTGCCAGCAGCTTCGGTCTAGAGAATGAGCAGTTCTTC	CASSFGLENEQFF
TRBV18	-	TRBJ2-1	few	TGTGCCAGCTCACCACCCGGGGTCCTCTCCTACAATGAGCAGTTCTTC	CASSPPGVLSYNEQFF
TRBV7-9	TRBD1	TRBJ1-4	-	TGTGCCAGCAGCTTAGTGCAGGGGGCTGGGGATGAAAAACTGTTTTTT	CASSLVQGAGDEKLFF
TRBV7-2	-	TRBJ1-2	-	TGTGCCAGCAGCTTAGCGGAGGGGACGGCCTATGGCTACACCTTC	CASSLAEGTAYGYTF
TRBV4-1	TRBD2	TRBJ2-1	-	TGCGCCAGCAGCCAAACCCCCTCTAGCGGGGGGGCCAATGAGCAGTTCTTC	CASSQTPSSGGANEQFF
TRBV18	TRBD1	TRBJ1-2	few	TGTGCCAGCTCGACAGGGGGCCGGTATGGCTACACCTTC	CASSTGGRYGYTF
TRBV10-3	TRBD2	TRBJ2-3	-	TGTGCCATCACCCCTAGCGGGGGGGCCGATACGCAGTATTTT	CAITPSGGADTQYF
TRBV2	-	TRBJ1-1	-	TGTGCCAGCAGTGGGGAGAAACAGGGTACCACTGAAGCTTTCTTT	CASSGEKQGTTEAFF
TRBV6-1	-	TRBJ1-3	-	TGTGCCAGCACAACAGGAGCCGCCTCTGGAAACACCATATATTTT	CASTTGAASGNTIYF
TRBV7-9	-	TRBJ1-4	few	TGTGCCACCCTTCCCTTCACAGGTTATGAAAAACTGTTTTTT	CATLPFTGYEKLFF
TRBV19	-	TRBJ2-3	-	TGTGCCAGTAGTATCCAGGGGTCGGATACGCAGTATTTT	CASSIQGSDTQYF
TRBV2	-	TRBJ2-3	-	TGTGCCAGCAGTGATGACAGCTTGACGCAGTATTTT	CASSDDSLTQYF
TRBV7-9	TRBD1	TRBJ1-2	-	TGTGCCAGCAGCCGGACAGGGGGCTATGAGAACTATGGCTACACCTTC	CASSRTGGYENYGYTF
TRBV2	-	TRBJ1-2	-	TGTGCCAGCAGTAGCGTCGGCGGGGGTGGCTACACCTTC	CASSSVGGGGYTF
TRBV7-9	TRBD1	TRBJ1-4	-	TGTGCCAGCAGCTCCTCACAGGGGAGGGGTGAAAAACTGTTTTTT	CASSSSQGRGEKLFF
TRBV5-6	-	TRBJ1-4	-	TGTGCCAGCAGCCGCAAGTTACAGGATCTCAATGAAAAACTGTTTTTT	CASSRKLQDLNEKLFF
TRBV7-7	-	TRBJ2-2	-	TGTGCTAGCAGCCTAATTAAGGGGGCCGGGGAGCTGTTTTTT	CASSLIKGAGELFF
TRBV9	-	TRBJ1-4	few	TGTGCCAGCAGCGTAGAAAGAGGGATGGGAGAAAAACTGTTTTTT	CASSVERGMGEKLFF
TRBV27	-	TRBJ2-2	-	TGTGCCAGCAGGCCAGAACGAAACAATCCCGGGGAGCTGTTTTTT	CASRPERNNPGELFF
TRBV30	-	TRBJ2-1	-	TGTGCCTGCTCCGGGGGCAGCTTTTACAATGAGCAGTTCTTC	CACSGGSFYNEQFF